Listed here are 13 T cell receptor beta chains from one sample, sequenced in a study of neurological immune-mediated disorders. TCRdb reprocessed the 5' RACE reads via MiXCR and lists one record per CDR3 protein. The sample carries about 71,000 distinct CDR3 sequences, 3.4% recorded once. Sequencing was done on a sample of PBMCs. The source of these receptors is a man in his forties with multiple sclerosis.

Only a few counts were recorded for this clonotype. The V call is TRBV4-2, the J call TRBJ2-1, with TRBD2 matching 7 bases. V dropped 3 bases and J dropped 5; count of bases not matched to a gene: 4. Germline CDR1 is LGHNA and CDR2 is YNFKEQ. CDR3 length equals 14 residues. CDR3 residues: CASSQPGTNNEQFF. The CDR3 nucleotides are TGTGCCAGCAGCCAGCCCGGGACTAACAATGAGCAGTTCTTC.

In this sample, this clonotype turned up many times. The chain joins TRBV7-3 to TRBJ2-1; 11 nucleotides line up with TRBD2. This CDR3 contains 20 residues. Germline values: CDR1 SGHTA, CDR2 FQGTGA. Trimming cost V 5 bases and J 8 bases; bases outside gene matches: 23. The CDR3, as DNA: TGTGCCAGCAGCCGTGGGGTACTAGCGGGAGCCAAAGGTCGGTCGGATGAGCAGTTCTTC. Its protein is CASSRGVLAGAKGRSDEQFF.

This clonotype has ten or more counts. This chain joins TRBV12-3 or TRBV12-4 and TRBJ2-3; D not certain. The CDR3 has 14 amino acids. Trimming pared 3 bases from V and 3 bases from J, leaving 10 bases between. The CDR3 nucleotides are TGTGCCAGCAGTTTGGATGAAGGGACAGATACGCAGTATTTT. Translating gives CASSLDEGTDTQYF.

This clonotype occurred many times. V gene TRBV20-1 combines with J gene TRBJ2-7; possible D gene TRBD1, 6 bases. The CDR3 is 14 residues long. The ends were cut back, 1 base at V and 5 bases at J, with 15 bases in the middle. Germline V lookup: CDR1 DFQATT, CDR2 SNEGSKA (reference sequence). DNA for the CDR3: TGCAGTGCTAGAGGAAGAGGCAGGGGAGACGAGCAGTACTTC. It yields the protein CSARGRGRGDEQYF.

This clonotype was seen at least ten times. This sequence joins TRBV20-1 and TRBJ1-1, with D possibly matching TRBD1 (5 bases). Germline CDR1 is DFQATT and CDR2 is SNEGSKA (reference sequence). The CDR3 sequence is 13 residues long. CDR3 loop: CRDSDRLNTEAFF. The CDR3 nucleotides read TGCAGGGATTCCGACAGACTGAACACTGAAGCTTTCTTT.

The chain links TRBV20-1 to TRBJ2-5; 7 bases line up with TRBD1. Germline V gene data show CDR1 as DFQATT and CDR2 as SNEGSKA (reference sequence). The CDR3 contains 11 residues. CDR3 nucleotides: TGCACAGGACAGGTCCAAGAGACCCAGTACTTC. It encodes CTGQVQETQYF.

This clonotype has at least ten counts. The J gene is TRBJ2-5, the V gene TRBV6-1, with 10 bases fitting TRBD1. This CDR3 comprises 13 residues. Germline V gives CDR1 MNHNS, CDR2 SASEGT. V shed 6 bases and J 5 bases; nucleotides not matched to a gene: 3. CDR3 sequence: CASRGTGVETQYF. CDR3 DNA: TGTGCCAGCAGGGGGACAGGGGTGGAGACCCAGTACTTC.

With regard to this clonotype: A read error is possible here, since a much larger clone lies one base away. This rearrangement joins TRBV20-1 to TRBJ1-1; the D gene is possibly TRBD1 (5 bases). The V end lost 3 bases, the J end lost 4 bases, and 15 bases lay between the germline ends. The germline V gene has CDR1 DFQATT and CDR2 SNEGSKA (reference sequence). The CDR3 consists of 14 residues. The CDR3: CSASDAVGGTEAFF. The CDR3, as DNA: TGCAGTGCTAGTGATGCCGTCGGGGGCACTGAAGCTTTCTTT.

This clonotype has ten or more counts. This chain connects TRBV20-1 to TRBJ2-1, with D perhaps matching TRBD2 (6 bases). The CDR3 totals 13 residues. Trimming left V 6 bases short and J 8 bases short, with 17 bases between. CDR1 is DFQATT, CDR2 SNEGSKA, per germline (reference sequence). The CDR3 DNA reads TGCAGTGCCCACGGGACGCGGGACGATGAGCAGTTCTTC. It yields the protein CSAHGTRDDEQFF.

There are many counts of this clonotype. V gene TRBV27 combines with J gene TRBJ2-5, with a tentative D call TRBD1 (5 bases). Germline V lookup: CDR1 MNHEY, CDR2 SMNVEV (reference sequence). The CDR3 is 16 amino acids. V was clipped by 3 bases and J by 3 bases, with 17 bases between them. The chain's CDR3 is CASSFGAGLIEETQYF. The CDR3 coding sequence is TGTGCCAGCAGTTTTGGGGCAGGGCTTATCGAAGAGACCCAGTACTTC.

In this sample, this clonotype turned up many times. V is TRBV12-3 or TRBV12-4 and J is TRBJ2-1, with D possibly being TRBD2 (6 bases). V lost 1 base and J lost 5, with 9 bases in between. This CDR3 region has 14 residues. CDR3 in amino acids: CASSLGTTNNEQFF. The CDR3 nucleotides are TGTGCCAGCAGTTTAGGGACTACAAACAATGAGCAGTTCTTC.

This clonotype showed up many times. This chain links TRBV5-1 with TRBJ1-1; D gene unclear. This CDR3 comprises 14 residues. Per the germline V gene, CDR1 is SGHRS and CDR2 is YFSETQ. The ends were cut back, 9 bases at V and 1 base at J, with 16 bases in the middle. This CDR3 reads CATSSSDPNTEAFF. In nucleotides, the CDR3 is TGCGCCACCTCGTCCAGTGACCCGAACACTGAAGCTTTCTTT. The variable domain in full, completed from reference TRBV5-1 and TRBJ1-1, reads KAGVTQTPRYLIKTRGQQVTLSCSPISGHRSVSWYQQTPGQGLQFLFEYFSETQRNKGNFPGRFSGRQFSNSRSEMNVSTLELGDSALYLCATSSSDPNTEAFFGQGTRLTVV.

This clonotype occurred a few times. The junction shows a germline mismatch at one end, possibly a read error. The rearrangement links TRBV5-1 to TRBJ1-6, with D uncertain. The germline CDR1 and CDR2 sequences are SGHRS and YFSETQ. The CDR3 is 15 residues long. The CDR3 region is CASSLDARDNSTLNF. As DNA, the CDR3 is TGCGCCAGCAGCTTGGATGCCAGAGATAATTCAACCCTCAACTTT.